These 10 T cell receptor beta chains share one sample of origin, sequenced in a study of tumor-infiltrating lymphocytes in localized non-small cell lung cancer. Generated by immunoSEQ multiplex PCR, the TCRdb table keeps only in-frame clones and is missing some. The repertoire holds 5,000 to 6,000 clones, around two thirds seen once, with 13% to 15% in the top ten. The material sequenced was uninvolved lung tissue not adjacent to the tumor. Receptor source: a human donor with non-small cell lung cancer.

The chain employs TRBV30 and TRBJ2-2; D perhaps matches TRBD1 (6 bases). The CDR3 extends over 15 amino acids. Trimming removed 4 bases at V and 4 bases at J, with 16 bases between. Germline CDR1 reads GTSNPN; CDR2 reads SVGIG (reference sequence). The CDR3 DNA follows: TGTGCCTGGAAGAAGGGCACAGGGCCCACCGGGGAGCTGTTTTTT. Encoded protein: CAWKKGTGPTGELFF. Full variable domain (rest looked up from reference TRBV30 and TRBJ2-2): SQTIHQWPATLVQPVGSPLSLECTVEGTSNPNLYWYRQAAGRGLQLLFYSVGIGQISSEVPQNLSASRPQDRQFILSSKKLLLSDSGFYLCAWKKGTGPTGELFFGEGSRLTVL.

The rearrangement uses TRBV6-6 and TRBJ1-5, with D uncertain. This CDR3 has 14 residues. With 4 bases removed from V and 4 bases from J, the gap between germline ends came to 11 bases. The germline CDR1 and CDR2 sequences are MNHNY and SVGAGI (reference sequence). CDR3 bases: TGTGCCAGCAGTTTGCCTATTCAAAATCAGCCCCAGCATTTT. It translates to CASSLPIQNQPQHF.

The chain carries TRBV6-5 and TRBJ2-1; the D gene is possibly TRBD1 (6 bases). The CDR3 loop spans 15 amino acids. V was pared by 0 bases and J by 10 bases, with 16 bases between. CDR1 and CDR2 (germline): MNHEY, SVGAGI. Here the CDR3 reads CASSYSDRDTGEQFF. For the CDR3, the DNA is TGTGCCAGCAGTTACTCCGATCGGGATACAGGGGAGCAGTTCTTC.

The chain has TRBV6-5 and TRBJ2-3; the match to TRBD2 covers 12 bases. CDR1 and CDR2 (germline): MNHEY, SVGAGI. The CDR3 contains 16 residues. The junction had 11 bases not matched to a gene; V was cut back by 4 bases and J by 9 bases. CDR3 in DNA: TGTGCCAGCAGTTCATCTAGCGGGAGGGATATAGGCACGCAGTATTTT. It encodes CASSSSSGRDIGTQYF.

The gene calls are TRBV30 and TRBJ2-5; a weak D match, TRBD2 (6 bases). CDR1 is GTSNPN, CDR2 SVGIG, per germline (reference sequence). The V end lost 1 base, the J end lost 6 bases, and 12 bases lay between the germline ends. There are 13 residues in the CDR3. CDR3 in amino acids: CAWSGAGLQTQYF. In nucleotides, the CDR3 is TGTGCCTGGAGTGGAGCGGGCCTGCAGACCCAGTACTTC.

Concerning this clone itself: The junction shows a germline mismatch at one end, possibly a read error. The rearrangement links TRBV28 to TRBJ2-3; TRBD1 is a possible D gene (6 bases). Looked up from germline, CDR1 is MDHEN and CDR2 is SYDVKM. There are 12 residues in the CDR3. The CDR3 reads CASSPPRQAWNF. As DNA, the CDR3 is TGTGCCAGCAGTCCCCCGAGACAGGCCTGGAATTTT.

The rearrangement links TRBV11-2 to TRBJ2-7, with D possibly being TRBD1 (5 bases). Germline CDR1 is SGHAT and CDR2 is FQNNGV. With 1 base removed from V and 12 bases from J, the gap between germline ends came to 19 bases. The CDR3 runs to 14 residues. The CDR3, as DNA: TGTGCCAGCAGCTTAGGCGTGAGGCAGGGTGGATGGTACTTC. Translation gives CASSLGVRQGGWYF.

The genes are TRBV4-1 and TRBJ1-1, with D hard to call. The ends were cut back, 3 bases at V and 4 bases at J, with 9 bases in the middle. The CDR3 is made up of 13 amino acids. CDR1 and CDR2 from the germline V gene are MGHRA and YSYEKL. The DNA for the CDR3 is TGCGCCAGCAGCCAGGTGTTGTCCACTGAAGCTTTCTTT. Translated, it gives CASSQVLSTEAFF.

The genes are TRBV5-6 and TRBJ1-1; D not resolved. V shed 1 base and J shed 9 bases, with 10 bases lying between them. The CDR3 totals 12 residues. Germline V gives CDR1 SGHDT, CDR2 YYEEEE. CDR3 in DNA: TGTGCCAGCAGCTTGACGTCCGGAAAAGCTTTCTTT. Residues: CASSLTSGKAFF.

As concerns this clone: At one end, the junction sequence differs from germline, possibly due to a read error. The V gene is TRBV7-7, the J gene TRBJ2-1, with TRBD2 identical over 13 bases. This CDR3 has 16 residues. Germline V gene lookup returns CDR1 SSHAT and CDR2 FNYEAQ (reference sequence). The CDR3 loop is CASSRLAGGRYNEQFF. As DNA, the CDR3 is TGTGCTAGCAGCCGACTAGCGGGAGGACGCTACAATGAGCAGTTCTTC.